Reported below is one T cell receptor (beta chain). The antigen it binds to is not known. This may arise from a read error, as a much more abundant clone is one base away. These data are taken from a study of regulatory T cells in long-lasting Graves disease (dated by TCRdb to the early 2020s). Broadly, across the study: Persistent Graves' disease was defined as persistently positive TSH receptor autoantibodies together with antithyroid drug treatment for over 5 years. Patients with persistent Graves' disease were compared with patients with newly diagnosed Graves' disease using TCR sequencing and RNA sequencing of peripheral blood. The study took place in China and was registered as a clinical trial. TCR sequencing covered some 13 persistent and roughly 20 newly diagnosed Graves' disease patients, some 33 samples in total. Persistent Graves' disease patients in the clinical cohort had taken antithyroid drugs for approximately ten years on average.

What the time point label conveys for this sample: persistent/refractory GD, antithyroid drugs over 5 years with positive TRAb. RNA was extracted from PBMCs in TRIzol for both TCR sequencing and RNA sequencing. The diagnosis of Graves' disease followed American Thyroid Association guidelines. Patients were recruited from an endocrinology department in Xi'an, China. Each patient gave about 8.1 milliliters of peripheral blood, collected in an EDTA anticoagulant tube. PBMCs were isolated by Ficoll Paque Plus density gradient separation without further T cell sorting. An Agilent 2100 Bioanalyzer and agarose gel were used to check RNA quality, and a NanoDrop 2000 was used to measure RNA concentration. Receptor amplification or capture employed multiplex PCR. The sequencing machine was an Illumina HiSeq 4000. CDR3 regions were amplified by Arm-PCR with iRepertoire HTBI primers to construct TCR beta libraries. Gel purification was performed on PCR products prior to sequencing. Processing in the source paper ran as follows. Across samples, 60 to 70 TRBV and 15 or so TRBJ segments were identified and used for gene usage analysis of CDR3 amino acid clonotypes. COPE and FqMerger were used to merge filtered high-quality paired reads into contigs. BLAST was used to align contigs to IMGT TRBV, TRBD and TRBJ reference genes, with CDR3 defined following IMGT. Clonotypes above 0.1% frequency were classified as highly expanded clones. Shannon entropy was used to measure repertoire diversity, and the Gini coefficient was used to measure V-J evenness. Public clonotypes were defined as clonotypes shared by more than one individual. TCRdb reworked the public reads: Q25 trimming with fastp, MiXCR clone assembly, productive beta chains retained. Rows with a matching CDR3 protein are joined into one entry that keeps the most common DNA and genes. The V and J calls and clone size come from TCRdb's table, not from the authors' own analysis. The sample table contains about 400,000 distinct CDR3 sequences; only one count was recorded for around 20% of them. The ten largest clones add up to 20% to 25% of the sample.

CDR1 SGHAT and CDR2 FQNNGV were looked up in the germline V gene. From its cysteine to its phenylalanine, the CDR3 spans 15 amino acids. Kept here is only the CDR3 DNA, which spans 45 bases and is read in frame from base 1. General conclusions and limits of the study: The authors noted that the small sample size was a limitation that may lower accuracy. A larger number of public clonotypes was shared among persistent patients (approximately 2,600) than among newly diagnosed patients (roughly 980). Only the TCR beta chain was sequenced and analyzed. TRBV28, TRBJ1-2 and TRBJ2-5 were preferentially used in persistent disease, while TRBV20-1 and TRBJ2-1 were favored in newly diagnosed disease. Because the primary lesion, thyroid tissue, could not be accessed, the study looked at peripheral blood alone. Compared with newly diagnosed patients, patients with persistent Graves' disease had lower TCR Shannon entropy and fewer highly expanded clones, which suggests clonal expansion.

Sequenced here: peripheral blood mononuclear cells (PBMCs), sampled when the disease was refractory, from a patient treated with antithyroid drugs. The origin of this receptor is a female donor with Graves disease. The rearranged chain carries TRBV11-2 and TRBJ2-2; TRBD1 is perhaps the D gene, given 6 matching bases. The sequenced DNA is TGTGCCAGCAGCTTAGTAGGGGGAGAGCCCGGGGAGCTGTCTTTT. Translated, it reads CASSLVGGEPGELSF.